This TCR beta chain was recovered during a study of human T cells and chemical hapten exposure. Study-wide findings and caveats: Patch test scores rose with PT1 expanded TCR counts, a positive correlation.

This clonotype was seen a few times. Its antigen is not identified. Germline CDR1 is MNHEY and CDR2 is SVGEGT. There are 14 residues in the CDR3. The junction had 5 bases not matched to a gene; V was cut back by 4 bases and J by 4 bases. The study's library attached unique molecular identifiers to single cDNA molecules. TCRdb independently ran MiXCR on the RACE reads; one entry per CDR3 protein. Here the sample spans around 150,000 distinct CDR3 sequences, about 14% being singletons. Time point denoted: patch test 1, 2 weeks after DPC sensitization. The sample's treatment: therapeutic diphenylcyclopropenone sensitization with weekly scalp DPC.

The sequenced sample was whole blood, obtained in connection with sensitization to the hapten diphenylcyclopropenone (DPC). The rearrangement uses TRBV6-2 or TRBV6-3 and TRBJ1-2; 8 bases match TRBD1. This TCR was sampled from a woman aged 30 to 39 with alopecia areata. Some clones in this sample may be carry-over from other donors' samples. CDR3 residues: CASSSQGAGYGYTF. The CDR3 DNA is TGTGCCAGCAGTTCCCAGGGGGCTGGCTATGGCTACACCTTC.